This T cell receptor beta chain originates from a study of monozygotic twins with inflammatory bowel disease. UMIs that included a 6-nucleotide sample barcode were added by template switching, which took place during cDNA synthesis. TCRdb processed the 5' RACE reads again and assigns one entry to each CDR3 protein, with no DNA. The repertoire shows 400,000 to 500,000 distinct CDR3 sequences; the top ten hold approximately 2.3%. The sequenced material came from blood. The source is a human donor with ulcerative colitis or Crohn's disease, or a healthy co-twin of an affected twin (not recorded which).

CDR3: CSARGMGSGDKETQYF. The chain links TRBV20-1 to TRBJ2-5; there is no DNA to check the TCRdb D call of TRBD2. There are 16 residues in the CDR3. The germline CDR1 and CDR2 sequences are DFQATT and SNEGSKA (reference sequence).